Included here is one T cell receptor (beta chain) sequence, with context. Antigen unknown. These data come from a study of identical twins. Study-level points and caveats: Findings depended on cross-sectional statistics rather than tracking the same donors. For monozygotic twins, models underestimated out-of-frame TCR alpha sharing.

V lost 6 bases and J 5 bases, leaving 13 bases between the germline ends. The V gene's germline CDR1 is MNHNS and CDR2 SASEGT. The length of the CDR3 is 13 residues. Every one of the donors was a healthy Caucasian. Template switching (which added a universal primer site) was used, and cDNA carried unique molecular identifiers. TCRdb itself ran the 5' RACE reads through MiXCR, one entry per CDR3 protein. The data contain roughly 630,000 distinct CDR3 sequences, 7.1% of them singletons. The data also belong to a second study, concerning yellow fever vaccine responses in identical twins.

The origin of this receptor is a woman between 18 and 30 years old in good health. This chain links TRBV6-1 with TRBJ1-2; maybe TRBD1 (6 bases). Sequenced material: PBMCs. DNA of the CDR3: TGTGCCAGCAGAGAGGACAGTTCATATGGCTACACCTTC. This encodes CASREDSSYGYTF.